The present T cell receptor beta chain was sequenced within a study of T cell responses to AZD1222 COVID-19 vaccine. TCRdb's table, derived via immunoSEQ multiplex PCR, lists solely in-frame clones and lacks some. Altogether 130,000 to 150,000 clones are present, around nine tenths being singletons, with the ten largest covering approximately 2.7%. CDR1 and CDR2 from the germline V gene are SGHDN and FVKESK. Between the trimmed V and J ends, which lost 3 bases and 3 bases, there was a span of 14 bases. The CDR3 covers 15 residues. The origin of this receptor is an adult in good health. The sample consisted of peripheral blood, taken on day 0 of MenACWY control vaccination. The chain couples TRBV14 to TRBJ1-1, with D possibly TRBD1 on 5 matching bases. DNA for the CDR3: TGTGCCAGCAGCCATCGATTGGGGGGGGACACTGAAGCTTTCTTT. Translation gives CASSHRLGGDTEAFF.